This is a list of T cell receptor beta chains from one sample in a study of OX40 agonist ivuxolimab in advanced cancers. TCRdb's copy holds only in-frame clones and misses some; the assay was immunoSEQ multiplex PCR. The sample shows tens of thousands of clones, 88% of them seen only once. The material sequenced was CD4+ or CD8+ T cells sorted from blood, taken in a trial of the OX40 agonist ivuxolimab. The receptors derive from an adult with an advanced solid tumor such as melanoma, head and neck, liver or kidney cancer. Both conserved end residues are part of each CDR3. A D gene is named only where the DNA matches it firmly. Rows may omit the clone size; those that give it use once, few, many or a size class.

TRBJ1-3 - - TRBV7-9 TGTGCCAGCGGAAACACCATATATTTT CASGNTIYF
TRBJ2-7 - - TRBV5-5 TGTGCCAGCAGCAGAACCGGGACTGAAGGCCGCGAGCAGTACTTC CASSRTGTEGREQYF
TRBJ2-7 - - TRBV7-2 TGTGCCAGCAGTCCCTCGCCAGGGTACGAGCAGTACTTC CASSPSPGYEQYF
TRBJ1-2 - - TRBV9 TGTGCCAGCAGCGTAGGCACCATCGGGGGCTACACCTTC CASSVGTIGGYTF
TRBJ2-2 - - TRBV18 TGTGCCAGCTCACCGGGCGGCGAGGAGCTGTTTTTT CASSPGGEELFF
TRBJ2-1 few - TRBV27 TGTGCCAGCCGTAGCCTTTGGAATGAGCAGTTCTTC CASRSLWNEQFF
TRBJ1-1 - - TRBV4-1 TGCGCCAGCAGAACCGGCCGGGGGGGGCGGGTCGCTGAAGCTTTCTTT CASRTGRGGRVAEAFF
TRBJ1-2 once - TRBV15 TGTGCCACCAGCAGAGCTGAACAGACCTATGGCTACACCTTC CATSRAEQTYGYTF
TRBJ1-1 - - TRBV6-6 TGTGCCAGCAGTAGGCCCGAGGGCACTGAAGCTTTCTTT CASSRPEGTEAFF
TRBJ2-1 - - TRBV7-7 TGTGCCAGCAGCCAATCGCCTTTTGGGACTGAGCAGTTCTTC CASSQSPFGTEQFF
TRBJ2-7 - TRBD1 TRBV6-1 TGTGCCAGCCTCGACAGGGTTCGCAACGAGCAGTACTTC CASLDRVRNEQYF
TRBJ1-2 - TRBD1 TRBV15 TGTGCCACCAGCAAACCCGGGACAGAGAAAAACTATGGCTACACCTTC CATSKPGTEKNYGYTF
TRBJ1-6 - - TRBV25-1 TGTGCCAGCAGCCCTCGTGGGAACTCCTATAATTCACCCCTCCACTTT CASSPRGNSYNSPLHF
TRBJ2-3 - - TRBV5-1 TGCGCCAGCAGCCACCCGGACAGAGATACGCAGTATTTT CASSHPDRDTQYF
TRBJ2-7 - - TRBV29-1 TGCAGCGTTGTGCCAGGGGGGGAATACGAGCAGTACTTC CSVVPGGEYEQYF
TRBJ2-7 - - TRBV5-1 TGCGCCAGCAGCTCTGGGACGGCCTCCTACGAGCAGTACTTC CASSSGTASYEQYF
TRBJ2-7 - - TRBV7-2 TGTGCCAGCAGCCGCGATCCGGGACCCCTCCCCGAGCAGTACTTC CASSRDPGPLPEQYF
TRBJ1-1 - - TRBV28 TGTGCCAGCATCCCGGGACCCACGAACACTGAAGCTTTCTTT CASIPGPTNTEAFF
TRBJ2-7 few - TRBV19 TGTGCCAGTAGTATCCGGATAGGCTACGAGCAGTACTTC CASSIRIGYEQYF
TRBJ2-7 - - TRBV6-1 TGTGCCAGCCGAATCTCCGGGCCCGCCGGGGAGCAGTACTTC CASRISGPAGEQYF
TRBJ1-2 - - TRBV2 TGTGCCAGCAGTGAAGCAGGCGGGGTAGGTGGCTACACCTTC CASSEAGGVGGYTF
TRBJ2-5 - - TRBV2 TGTGCCAGCAGTGGCGGGCTCGAGGAGACCCAGTACTTC CASSGGLEETQYF
TRBJ2-3 - - TRBV5-1 TGCGCCAGCAGCTTGGGAGGGGAAGGAGGTTCGGGCACAGATACGCAGTATTTT CASSLGGEGGSGTDTQYF
TRBJ2-3 - - TRBV27 TGTGCCAGCAGTGCTCGCCCCACAGATACGCAGTATTTT CASSARPTDTQYF
TRBJ1-5 once - TRBV5-8 TGTGCCAGCAGCTTTTTGTGGCAGGGGTCCCAGCATTTT CASSFLWQGSQHF